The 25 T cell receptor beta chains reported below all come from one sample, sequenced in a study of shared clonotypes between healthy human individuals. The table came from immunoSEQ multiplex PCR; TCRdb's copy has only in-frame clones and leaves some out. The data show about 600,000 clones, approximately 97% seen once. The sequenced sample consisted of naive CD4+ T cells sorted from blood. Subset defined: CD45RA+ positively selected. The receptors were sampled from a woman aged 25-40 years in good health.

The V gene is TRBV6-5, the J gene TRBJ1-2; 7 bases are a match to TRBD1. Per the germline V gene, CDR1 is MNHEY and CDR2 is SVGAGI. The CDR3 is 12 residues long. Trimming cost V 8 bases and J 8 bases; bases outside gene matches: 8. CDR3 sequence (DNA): TGTGCCAGCGGTGACAGGGTGGAAGGCTACACCTTC. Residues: CASGDRVEGYTF.

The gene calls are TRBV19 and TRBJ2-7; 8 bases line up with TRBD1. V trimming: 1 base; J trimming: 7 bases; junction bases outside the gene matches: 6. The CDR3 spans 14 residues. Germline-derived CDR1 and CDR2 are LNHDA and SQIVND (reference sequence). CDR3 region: CASSIVAGGKEQYF. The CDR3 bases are TGTGCCAGTAGTATAGTCGCAGGGGGCAAGGAGCAGTACTTC. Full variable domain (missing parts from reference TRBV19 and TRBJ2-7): DGGITQSPKYLFRKEGQNVTLSCEQNLNHDAMYWYRQDPGQGLRLIYYSQIVNDFQKGDIAEGYSVSREKKESFPLTVTSAQKNPTAFYLCASSIVAGGKEQYFGPGTRLTVT.

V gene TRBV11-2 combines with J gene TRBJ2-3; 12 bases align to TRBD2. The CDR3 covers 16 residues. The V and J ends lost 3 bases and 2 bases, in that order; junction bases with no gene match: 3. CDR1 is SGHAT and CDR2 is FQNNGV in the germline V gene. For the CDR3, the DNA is TGTGCCAGCAGCTTGGGGACTAGCGGGTTCACAGATACGCAGTATTTT. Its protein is CASSLGTSGFTDTQYF.

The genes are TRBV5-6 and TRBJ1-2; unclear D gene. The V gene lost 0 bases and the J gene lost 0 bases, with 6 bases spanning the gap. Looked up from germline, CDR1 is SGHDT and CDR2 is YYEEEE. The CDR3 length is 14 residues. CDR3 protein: CASSLGISNYGYTF. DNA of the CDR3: TGTGCCAGCAGCTTGGGGATCTCTAACTATGGCTACACCTTC.

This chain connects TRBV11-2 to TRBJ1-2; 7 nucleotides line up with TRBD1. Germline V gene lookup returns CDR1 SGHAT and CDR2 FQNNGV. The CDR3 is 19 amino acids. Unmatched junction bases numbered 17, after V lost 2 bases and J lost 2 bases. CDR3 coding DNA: TGTGCCAGCAGCTTATCCGCCATTTTTCAACAGGGGTCGAACTATGGCTACACCTTC. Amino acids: CASSLSAIFQQGSNYGYTF.

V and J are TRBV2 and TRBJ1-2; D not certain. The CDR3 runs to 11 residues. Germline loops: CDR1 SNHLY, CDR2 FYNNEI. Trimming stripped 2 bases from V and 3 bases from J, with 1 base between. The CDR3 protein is CASSEYYGYTF. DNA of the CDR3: TGTGCCAGCAGTGAATACTATGGCTACACCTTC.

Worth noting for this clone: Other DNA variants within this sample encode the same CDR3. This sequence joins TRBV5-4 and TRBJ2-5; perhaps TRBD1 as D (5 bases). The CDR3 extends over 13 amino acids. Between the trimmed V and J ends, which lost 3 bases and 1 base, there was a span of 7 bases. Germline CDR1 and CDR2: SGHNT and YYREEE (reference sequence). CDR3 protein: CASSSQGQETQYF. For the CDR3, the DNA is TGTGCCAGCAGCTCCCAGGGCCAAGAGACCCAGTACTTC.

The CDR3 loop is CASSRTVNTEAFF. CDR3 sequence (DNA): TGCGCCAGCAGCCGAACAGTGAACACTGAAGCTTTCTTT. The chain links TRBV5-1 to TRBJ1-1; no firm D call. Looked up from germline, CDR1 is SGHRS and CDR2 is YFSETQ. The CDR3 loop spans 13 amino acids. V lost 4 bases, J lost 0 bases, and 7 bases lay in between.

The CDR3 nucleotides read TGCAGCGTGGACTCGGGACAGGTTTACACAGATACGCAGTATTTT. Protein product: CSVDSGQVYTDTQYF. The chain links TRBV29-1 to TRBJ2-3; 8 nucleotides line up with TRBD1. Trimming cost V 6 bases and J 2 bases; bases outside gene matches: 10. Germline V gene lookup returns CDR1 SQVTM and CDR2 ANQGSEA. The CDR3 is 15 amino acids.

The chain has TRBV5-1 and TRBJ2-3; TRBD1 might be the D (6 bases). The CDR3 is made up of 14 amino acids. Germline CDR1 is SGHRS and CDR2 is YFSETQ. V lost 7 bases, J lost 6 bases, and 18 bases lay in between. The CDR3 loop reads CASGNAGALDTQYF. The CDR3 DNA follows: TGCGCCAGCGGAAACGCAGGGGCGCTTGATACGCAGTATTTT.

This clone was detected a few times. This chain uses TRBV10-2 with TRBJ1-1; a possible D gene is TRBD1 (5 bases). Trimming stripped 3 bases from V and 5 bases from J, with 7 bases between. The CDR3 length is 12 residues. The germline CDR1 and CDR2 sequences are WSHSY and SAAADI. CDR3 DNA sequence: TGCGCCAGCAGTGAAAGACAGACTGAAGCTTTCTTT. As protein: CASSERQTEAFF.

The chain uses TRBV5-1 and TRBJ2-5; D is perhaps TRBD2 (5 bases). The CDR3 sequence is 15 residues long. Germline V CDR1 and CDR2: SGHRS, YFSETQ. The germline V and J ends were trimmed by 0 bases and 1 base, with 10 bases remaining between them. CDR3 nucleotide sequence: TGCGCCAGCAGCTTGGGTAGCGCGGGCCAAGAGACCCAGTACTTC. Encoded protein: CASSLGSAGQETQYF.

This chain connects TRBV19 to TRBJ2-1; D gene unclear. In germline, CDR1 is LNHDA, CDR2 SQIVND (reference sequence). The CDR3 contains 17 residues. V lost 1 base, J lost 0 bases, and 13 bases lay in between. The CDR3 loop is CASSIAGAGRSYNEQFF. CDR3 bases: TGTGCCAGTAGTATAGCGGGTGCTGGGCGCTCCTACAATGAGCAGTTCTTC.

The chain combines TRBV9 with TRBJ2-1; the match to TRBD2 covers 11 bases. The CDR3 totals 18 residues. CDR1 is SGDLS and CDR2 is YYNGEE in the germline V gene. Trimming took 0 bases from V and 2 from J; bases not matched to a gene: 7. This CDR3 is CASSVGLAGGPTYNEQFF. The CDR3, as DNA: TGTGCCAGCAGCGTAGGGCTAGCGGGAGGCCCTACCTACAATGAGCAGTTCTTC.

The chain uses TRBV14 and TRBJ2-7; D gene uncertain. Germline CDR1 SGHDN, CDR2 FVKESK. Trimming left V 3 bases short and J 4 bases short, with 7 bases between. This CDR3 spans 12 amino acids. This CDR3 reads CASSQTRYEQYF. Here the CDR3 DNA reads TGTGCCAGCAGCCAGACGAGATACGAGCAGTACTTC.

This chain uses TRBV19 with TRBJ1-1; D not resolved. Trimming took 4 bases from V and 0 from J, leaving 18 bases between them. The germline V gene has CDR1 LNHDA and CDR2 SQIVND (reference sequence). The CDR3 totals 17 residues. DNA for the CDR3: TGTGCCAGTAGTAAATACCGGTACAGACAAATGAACACTGAAGCTTTCTTT. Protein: CASSKYRYRQMNTEAFF. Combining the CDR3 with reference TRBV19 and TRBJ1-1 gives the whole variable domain DGGITQSPKYLFRKEGQNVTLSCEQNLNHDAMYWYRQDPGQGLRLIYYSQIVNDFQKGDIAEGYSVSREKKESFPLTVTSAQKNPTAFYLCASSKYRYRQMNTEAFFGQGTRLTVV.

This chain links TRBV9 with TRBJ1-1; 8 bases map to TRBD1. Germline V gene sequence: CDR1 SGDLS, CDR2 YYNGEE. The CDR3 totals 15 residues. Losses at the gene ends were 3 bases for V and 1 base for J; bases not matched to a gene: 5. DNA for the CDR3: TGTGCCAGCAGCGCGCGACAGGGGCGGAACACTGAAGCTTTCTTT. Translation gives CASSARQGRNTEAFF.

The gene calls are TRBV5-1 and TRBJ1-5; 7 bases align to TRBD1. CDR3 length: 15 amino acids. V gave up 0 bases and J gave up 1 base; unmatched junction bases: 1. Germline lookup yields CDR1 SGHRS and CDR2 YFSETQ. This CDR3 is CASSLEGASNQPQHF. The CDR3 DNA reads TGCGCCAGCAGCTTGGAGGGGGCGAGCAATCAGCCCCAGCATTTT.

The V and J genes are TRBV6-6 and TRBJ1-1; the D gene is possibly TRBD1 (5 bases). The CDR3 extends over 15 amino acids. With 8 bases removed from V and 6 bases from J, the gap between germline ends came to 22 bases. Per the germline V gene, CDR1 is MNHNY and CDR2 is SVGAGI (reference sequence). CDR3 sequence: CASGSLPGSVPEAFF. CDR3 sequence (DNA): TGTGCCAGCGGGTCCCTTCCAGGGTCGGTCCCTGAAGCTTTCTTT.

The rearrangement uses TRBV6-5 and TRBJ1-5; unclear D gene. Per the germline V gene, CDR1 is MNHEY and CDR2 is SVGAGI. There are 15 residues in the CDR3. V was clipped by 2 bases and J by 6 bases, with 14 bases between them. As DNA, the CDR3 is TGTGCCAGCAGTTACACCCAAGGAAATATTCAGCCCCAGCATTTT. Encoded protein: CASSYTQGNIQPQHF.

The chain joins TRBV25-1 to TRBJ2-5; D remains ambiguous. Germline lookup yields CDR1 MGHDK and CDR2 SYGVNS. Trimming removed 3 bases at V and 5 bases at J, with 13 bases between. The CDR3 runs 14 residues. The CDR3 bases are TGTGCCAGCAGTGATATCGTATTCGTCGAGACCCAGTACTTC. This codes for CASSDIVFVETQYF.

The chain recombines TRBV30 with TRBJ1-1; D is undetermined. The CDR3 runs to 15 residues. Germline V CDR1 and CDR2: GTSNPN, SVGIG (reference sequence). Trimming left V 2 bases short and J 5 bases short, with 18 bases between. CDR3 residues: CAWSLSPGDGTEAFF. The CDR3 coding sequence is TGTGCCTGGAGTCTCTCCCCGGGAGATGGAACTGAAGCTTTCTTT.

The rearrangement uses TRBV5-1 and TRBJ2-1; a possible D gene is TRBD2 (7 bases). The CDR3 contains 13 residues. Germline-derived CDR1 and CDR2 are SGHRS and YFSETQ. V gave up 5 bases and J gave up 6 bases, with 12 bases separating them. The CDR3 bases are TGCGCCAGCAGGAGGGGGAGGGCCAATGAGCAGTTCTTC. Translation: CASRRGRANEQFF.

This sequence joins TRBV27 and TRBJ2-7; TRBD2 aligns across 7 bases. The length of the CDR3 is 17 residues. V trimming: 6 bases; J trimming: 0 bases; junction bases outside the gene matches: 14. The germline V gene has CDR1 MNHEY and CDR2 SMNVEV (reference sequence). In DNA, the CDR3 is TGTGCCAGCAGCAGGCTAGCGGTACCGCCTTTCTCCTACGAGCAGTACTTC. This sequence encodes CASSRLAVPPFSYEQYF.

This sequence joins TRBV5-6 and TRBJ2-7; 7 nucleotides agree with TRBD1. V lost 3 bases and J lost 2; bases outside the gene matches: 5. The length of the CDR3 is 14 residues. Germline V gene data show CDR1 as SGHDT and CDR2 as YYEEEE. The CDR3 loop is CASSSRGRTYEQYF. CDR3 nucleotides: TGTGCCAGCAGCTCTAGGGGGCGTACCTACGAGCAGTACTTC.